A single sample gave rise to the 6 T cell receptor beta chains below, sequenced in a study of blood T cell repertoires in COVID-19. Here immunoSEQ multiplex PCR was the method, and the copy in TCRdb shows in-frame clones only, minus some. The sample consists of fewer than 400,000 clones, around nine tenths of them appearing once. Sequences were obtained from PBMCs or T cells enriched from blood (not recorded which). The receptors stem from a man aged 55 to 70 who had recovered from COVID-19.

The chain recombines TRBV20-1 with TRBJ2-1; no reliable D call. From germline, CDR1 is DFQATT and CDR2 SNEGSKA (reference sequence). V lost 1 base to trimming and J lost 5 bases, with 3 bases between them. This CDR3 is 11 amino acids long. CDR3 residues: CSARADNEQFF. Here the CDR3 DNA reads TGCAGTGCTAGAGCGGACAATGAGCAGTTCTTC.

The chain is built from TRBV5-1 and TRBJ1-2; maybe TRBD1 (6 bases). Trimming pared 0 bases from V and 8 bases from J, leaving 14 bases between. CDR1 and CDR2 from the germline V gene are SGHRS and YFSETQ. The CDR3 runs 14 residues. The CDR3 loop is CASSLDYREGGYTF. CDR3 sequence (DNA): TGCGCCAGCAGCTTGGACTACAGGGAGGGCGGCTACACCTTC.

The rearrangement links TRBV7-2 to TRBJ1-4; the match to TRBD1 covers 9 bases. V shed 4 bases, J shed 8 bases, and the junction held 8 bases outside the gene matches. Per the germline V gene, CDR1 is SGHTA and CDR2 is FQGNSA. This CDR3 has 15 residues. The CDR3 sequence: CASSYNRDRAEKLFF. DNA of the CDR3: TGTGCCAGCAGCTATAACCGGGACAGGGCAGAAAAACTGTTTTTT.

The chain employs TRBV7-9 and TRBJ1-5; 10 positions agree with TRBD1. V trimming: 1 base; J trimming: 3 bases; junction bases outside the gene matches: 3. This CDR3 comprises 16 residues. In germline, CDR1 is SEHNR, CDR2 FQNEAQ (reference sequence). The CDR3 sequence: CASSLGTGGSNQPQHF. The CDR3 DNA reads as TGTGCCAGCAGCTTAGGGACAGGGGGTTCCAATCAGCCCCAGCATTTT.

The chain uses TRBV10-3 and TRBJ2-3; TRBD1 might be the D (7 bases). The V end lost 0 bases, the J end lost 4 bases, and 14 bases lay between the germline ends. Germline V gene data show CDR1 as ENHRY and CDR2 as SYGVKD. CDR3 length: 16 residues. CDR3: CAISESPGGNADTQYF. DNA of the CDR3: TGTGCCATCAGTGAGTCGCCAGGGGGGAACGCAGATACGCAGTATTTT.

The gene calls are TRBV28 and TRBJ2-3, with D uncertain. The CDR3 consists of 12 residues. Per the germline V gene, CDR1 is MDHEN and CDR2 is SYDVKM. V was cut by 7 bases and J by 3 bases, with 8 bases left in between. The CDR3 sequence is CASNSPTDTQYF. In DNA, the CDR3 is TGTGCCAGCAACTCGCCAACAGATACGCAGTATTTT.